The rows below give T cell receptor beta chains drawn from one sample of a study of beta chain features in type 1 diabetes. The data were produced by immunoSEQ multiplex PCR, yet TCRdb's version contains in-frame clones alone and is incomplete. This table holds 140,000 to 150,000 clones, about 50% found once. Sequenced material: Tregs from blood. All receptors derive from a man younger than 35 in good health. Both conserved end residues are part of each CDR3.

16,TRBV7-2,TRBJ2-5,CASRLGLAGHQETQYF
15,TRBV15,TRBJ1-2,CATSRGYTGGHGYTF
19,TRBV7-9,TRBJ2-3,CASSVRQGPGLSGTDTQYF
13,TRBV6-5,TRBJ2-7,CASRRVDSYEQYF
13,TRBV5-1,TRBJ2-7,CASSFVAGYEQYF
13,TRBV6-5,TRBJ2-3,CASSRHGGDTQYF
15,TRBV15,TRBJ2-1,CATSPPGYPYNEQFF
15,TRBV6-1,TRBJ1-2,CASSVGTGSNYGYTF
12,TRBV7-2,TRBJ1-2,CASSSRGVGYTF
14,TRBV4-3,TRBJ2-1,CASSQDPGRGEQFF
12,TRBV7-9,TRBJ2-7,CASSGQVNEQYF
13,TRBV6-1,TRBJ2-7,CASSVTGPYEQYF
14,TRBV7-8,TRBJ1-2,CASSQRTGGGGYTF
15,TRBV7-2,TRBJ2-1,CASSLEGQGYNEQFF
13,TRBV15,TRBJ2-1,CATTRTIDNEQFF
17,TRBV7-9,TRBJ2-3,CASSLALGRGPTDTQYF
12,TRBV14,TRBJ2-4,CASSQVGRIQYF
11,TRBV20-1,NA,CSASSSYEQYF
15,TRBV5-1,TRBJ2-3,CASSFLEGARYTQYF
17,TRBV29-1,TRBJ2-2,CSVAYGLAGGRTGELFF
11,TRBV29-1,TRBJ2-1,CSAGEYNEQFF
13,TRBV30,TRBJ1-2,CAWRQGFGYGYTF
12,TRBV11-1,TRBJ2-3,CASSLDRDTQYF
16,TRBV7-2,TRBJ2-2,CASSLMWRSNTGELFF
15,TRBV28,TRBJ2-5,CASSLSGRGRETQYF
15,TRBV5-1,TRBJ2-3,CASSFLAPGSGTQYF
14,TRBV7-2,TRBJ1-2,CASSASDRWYGYTF
14,TRBV15,TRBJ2-7,CATSRGGSSYEQYF
16,TRBV6-6,TRBJ1-2,CASSYSPGQGVYGYTF
11,TRBV5-8,TRBJ2-7,CASSSRYEQYF
19,TRBV9,TRBJ2-1,CASSQNPGLAGVNRDEQFF
11,TRBV11-1,NA,CASSWGYEQYF
15,TRBV27,TRBJ1-6,CASRPDRVFGSPLHF
14,TRBV14,TRBJ2-3,CASSPLRGSDTQYF
14,TRBV28,TRBJ2-7,CASKSGRPPYEQYF
15,TRBV6-1,TRBJ1-1,CASKRQGRGYTEAFF
14,TRBV13,TRBJ1-6,CASSFYPSGSPLHF
14,TRBV6-5,TRBJ1-1,CASSNRGMNTEAFF
18,TRBV14,TRBJ2-5,CASSQGLAGGFAYETQYF
14,TRBV28,TRBJ2-1,CASSTQGFSNEQFF
14,TRBV2,TRBJ1-2,CASSPQVTSYGYTF
16,TRBV18,TRBJ1-5,CASSTDRGDSNQPQHF
13,TRBV7-2,TRBJ2-3,CASSLDGGDTQYF
15,TRBV5-1,TRBJ1-5,CASSVGTGGNQPQHF
14,TRBV29-1,TRBJ1-2,CSVERLGVNYGYTF
15,TRBV4-2,TRBJ2-3,CASSQEEREADTQYF
16,TRBV15,TRBJ2-7,CATSRDGSSGSDEQYF
14,TRBV7-9,TRBJ2-1,CASSLAGTINEQFF
16,TRBV5-4,NA,CASSPTIGTGVYEQYF
14,TRBV6-5,TRBJ1-5,CASSSTYSNQPQHF
16,TRBV7-2,TRBJ2-3,CASSPLGVLRTDTQYF
16,TRBV5-1,TRBJ1-2,CASSFLPRQGDYGYTF